The T cell receptor (beta chain) under discussion was sequenced for a study of beta chain features in type 1 diabetes. Study overall: The study examined 90 million to 130 million sorted cells across all samples.

The isolated RNA, all of it, was reverse transcribed, so expressed TCRB transcripts were what got sequenced. The data were produced by immunoSEQ multiplex PCR, yet TCRdb's version contains in-frame clones alone and is incomplete. Counted here are under 200,000 clones, approximately 9.1% occurring once; the ten biggest clones make up about 2.5%. Cell sorting via CD45RO/CCR7/CD25/CD127/CD95/CD27 was performed to obtain CD4+ naive, central memory, regulatory and stem cell-like memory cells. Unmatched junction bases numbered 4, after V lost 0 bases and J lost 4 bases. Germline V CDR1 and CDR2: SGHNT, YYREEE (reference sequence). The CDR3 is 15 amino acids.

The chain employs TRBV5-4 and TRBJ2-1, with TRBD1 matching over 7 bases. This sequence originates from a woman between 18 and 29 years old in good health. Sequencing used central memory CD4+ T cells from blood. The CDR3 loop is CASSLDRTGYNEQFF. Here the CDR3 DNA reads TGTGCCAGCAGCTTGGATAGGACAGGATACAATGAGCAGTTCTTC.